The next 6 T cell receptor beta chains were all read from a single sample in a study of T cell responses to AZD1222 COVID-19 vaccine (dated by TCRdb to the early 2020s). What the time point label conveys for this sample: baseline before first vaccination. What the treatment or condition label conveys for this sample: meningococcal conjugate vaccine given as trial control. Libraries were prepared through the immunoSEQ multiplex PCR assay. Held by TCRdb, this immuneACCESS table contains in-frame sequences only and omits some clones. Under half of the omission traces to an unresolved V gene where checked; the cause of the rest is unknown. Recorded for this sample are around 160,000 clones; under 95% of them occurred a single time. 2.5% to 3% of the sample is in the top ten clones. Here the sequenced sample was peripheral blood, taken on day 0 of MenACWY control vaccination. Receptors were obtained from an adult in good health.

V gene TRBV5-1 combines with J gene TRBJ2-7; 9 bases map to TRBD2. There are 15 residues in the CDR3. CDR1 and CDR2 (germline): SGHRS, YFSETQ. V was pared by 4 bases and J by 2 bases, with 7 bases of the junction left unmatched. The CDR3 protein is CASSLSAGGTYEQYF. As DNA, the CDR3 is TGCGCCAGCAGCCTCTCCGCGGGGGGGACCTACGAGCAGTACTTC.

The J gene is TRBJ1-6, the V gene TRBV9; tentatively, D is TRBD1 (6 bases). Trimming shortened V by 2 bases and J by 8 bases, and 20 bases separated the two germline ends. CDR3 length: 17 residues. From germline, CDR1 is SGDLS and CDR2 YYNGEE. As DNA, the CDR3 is TGTGCCAGCAGCGTTGGGCAGGGGACGGCCCTCTATTCACCCCTCCACTTT. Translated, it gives CASSVGQGTALYSPLHF.

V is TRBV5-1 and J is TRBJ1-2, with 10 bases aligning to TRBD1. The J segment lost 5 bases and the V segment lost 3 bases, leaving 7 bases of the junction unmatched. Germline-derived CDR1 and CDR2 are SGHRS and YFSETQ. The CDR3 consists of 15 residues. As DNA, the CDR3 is TGCGCCAGCAGCTCACCGGGACAGGGGATATATGGCTACACCTTC. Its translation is CASSSPGQGIYGYTF. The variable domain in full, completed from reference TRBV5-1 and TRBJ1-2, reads KAGVTQTPRYLIKTRGQQVTLSCSPISGHRSVSWYQQTPGQGLQFLFEYFSETQRNKGNFPGRFSGRQFSNSRSEMNVSTLELGDSALYLCASSSPGQGIYGYTFGSGTRLTVV.

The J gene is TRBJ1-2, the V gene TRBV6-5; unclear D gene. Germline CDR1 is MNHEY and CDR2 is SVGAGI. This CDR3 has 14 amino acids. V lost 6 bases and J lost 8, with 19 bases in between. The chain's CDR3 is CASSLVSGLQGYTF. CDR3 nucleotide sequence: TGTGCCAGCAGCCTCGTGAGTGGGTTGCAGGGCTACACCTTC.

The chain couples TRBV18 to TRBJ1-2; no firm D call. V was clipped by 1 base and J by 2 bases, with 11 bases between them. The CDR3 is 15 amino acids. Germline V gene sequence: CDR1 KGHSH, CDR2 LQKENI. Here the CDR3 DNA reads TGTGCCAGCTCACCACTAGACACCGAAAACTATGGCTACACCTTC. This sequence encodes CASSPLDTENYGYTF.

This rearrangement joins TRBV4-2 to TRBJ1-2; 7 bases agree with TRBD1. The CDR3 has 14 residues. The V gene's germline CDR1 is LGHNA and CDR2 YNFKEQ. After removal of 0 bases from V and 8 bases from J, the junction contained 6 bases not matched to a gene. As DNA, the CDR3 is TGTGCCAGCAGCCAAGATTTACAGGGGACAGGCTACACCTTC. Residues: CASSQDLQGTGYTF.